The present T cell receptor beta chain was sequenced within a study of T cells in Graves' hyperthyroidism and ophthalmopathy. Study context: Blood was drawn when the patient was first diagnosed and still untreated. Study observations and caveats: The majority of expanded thyroid clonotypes above 0.001 also appeared in blood. Separating ophthalmopathy from stable hyperthyroidism was achieved by a 13 V-J model.

Comment on this clonotype: Its matching antigen is unknown.

Amplification of TCR beta CDR3 regions was performed using RNA transcripts as template. HTBI primers were used for first-round RT-PCR of the TCR CDR3. MiXCR, run by TCRdb on the multiplex PCR reads, gives a single entry per CDR3 protein. Of 550,000 to 650,000 distinct CDR3 sequences in the sample, roughly 13% were seen once. J gave up 6 bases and V 6 bases, and 7 bases lay outside the gene matches. Germline lookup yields CDR1 MNHNS and CDR2 SASEGT. This CDR3 has 13 residues. The receptor's source is a woman between 25 and 40 years old with Graves' hyperthyroidism that later progressed to Graves' ophthalmopathy. The chain has TRBV6-1 and TRBJ1-1, with TRBD1 identical over 7 bases. Sequencing used blood. The CDR3 spells CASSQGGFSEAFF. In nucleotides, the CDR3 is TGTGCCAGCAGCCAGGGGGGATTCTCTGAAGCTTTCTTT.